These T cell receptor beta chains were read from a single sample in a study of shared clonotypes between healthy human individuals. Data came from immunoSEQ multiplex PCR; TCRdb stores just in-frame clones and leaves some out. The repertoire holds approximately 2,000,000 clones, roughly 93% seen once, with approximately 1.6% in the top ten. The sequenced sample consisted of naive CD8+ T cells from PBMCs. Receptors were obtained from a man aged 18 to 30 in good health. Some clones in this sample may be carry-over from other donors' samples. Each CDR3 is given with its conserved first and last residue. Fields, in order: D gene, clone size, V gene, J gene, CDR3 DNA, CDR3 protein. A D gene is named only where the DNA matches it firmly. Expanded clones are given a class, and other clones once, few, many or no size at all.

>-|-|TRBV27|TRBJ2-1
TGTGCCAGCAGTTTATCGCCGAGGGAGCCCCCCTACAATGAGCAGTTCTTC
CASSLSPREPPYNEQFF
>-|-|TRBV7-9|TRBJ1-4
TGTGCCAGCAGCGCCAGTCTCCCTGCAACTAATGAAAAACTGTTTTTT
CASSASLPATNEKLFF
>TRBD2|-|TRBV10-3|TRBJ2-7
TGTGCCATCAGTGGACTAGCGGGGGGGGTTTACGAGCAGTACTTC
CAISGLAGGVYEQYF
>-|-|TRBV6-6|TRBJ2-2
TGTGCCAGTACTAGTCCCACCGGGGAGCTGTTTTTT
CASTSPTGELFF
>-|-|TRBV6-6|TRBJ2-2
TGTGCCAGCAGTTACTCGGCCGTTCAGGGCACCGGGGAGCTGTTTTTT
CASSYSAVQGTGELFF
>TRBD2|once|TRBV27|TRBJ2-7
TGTGCCAGCAGCGTCGGGAGGACTCCCTACGAGCAGTACTTC
CASSVGRTPYEQYF
>TRBD2|-|TRBV19|TRBJ2-7
TGTGCCAGTACCCTGGAGTTCGGGCTAGCGGCCTACGAGCAGTACTTC
CASTLEFGLAAYEQYF
>TRBD2|-|TRBV7-9|TRBJ2-2
TGTGCCAGCAGCTCGTTTAGCGGGAGGGCCTACACCGGGGAGCTGTTTTTT
CASSSFSGRAYTGELFF
>-|-|TRBV27|TRBJ2-3
TGTGCCAGCAGTTTAAGGGGGTATAGGGGCGCTTTTACAGATACGCAGTATTTT
CASSLRGYRGAFTDTQYF
>-|-|TRBV2|TRBJ2-6
TGTGCCAGCAGTGCCCTAATGGGGGGCACAACCTCTGGGGCCAACGTCCTGACTTTC
CASSALMGGTTSGANVLTF
>TRBD1|-|TRBV6-5|TRBJ2-1
TGTGCCAGCAGTTACTTAGGACAGGGATACAATGAGCAGTTCTTC
CASSYLGQGYNEQFF
>-|-|TRBV6-5|TRBJ2-1
TGTGCCAGCAGTTACTCTCAGGTCCACGAGCAGTTCTTC
CASSYSQVHEQFF
>-|-|TRBV5-4|TRBJ2-7
TGTGCCAGCAGCTTGATCCAGACCGTCCACGAGCAGTACTTC
CASSLIQTVHEQYF
>-|-|TRBV14|TRBJ2-2
TGTGCCAGCAGCCCCGACAGGGAGGTGGTGGGAAACACCGGGGAGCTGTTTTTT
CASSPDREVVGNTGELFF
>-|few|TRBV27|TRBJ2-2
TGTGCCAGCAGTGGCACCGGGGAGCTGTTTTTT
CASSGTGELFF
>-|-|TRBV29-1|TRBJ1-2
TGCAGCGCCAGACCTTTGGGGGTGAACTATGGCTACACCTTC
CSARPLGVNYGYTF
>-|-|TRBV4-1|TRBJ1-5
TGCGCCAGCAGCCAAGGGAGTCAGCCCCAGCATTTT
CASSQGSQPQHF
>-|-|TRBV4-2|TRBJ2-7
TGTGCCAGCAGCCAAGTCGGGTTTGGCTACGAGCAGTACTTC
CASSQVGFGYEQYF
>TRBD1|-|TRBV9|TRBJ2-7
TGTGCCAGCAGCGAGGGGGCAGGGATCTACGAGCAGTACTTC
CASSEGAGIYEQYF
>TRBD2|-|TRBV11-3|TRBJ2-2
TGTGCCAGCAGCCTCGACGGGACTAGCGGGAGTGTCTTCGCCGGGGAGCTGTTTTTT
CASSLDGTSGSVFAGELFF
>TRBD2|-|TRBV11-2|TRBJ2-1
TGTGCCAGCAGCACTCCAATAGCGGGATCCTACAATGAGCAGTTCTTC
CASSTPIAGSYNEQFF
>-|-|TRBV28|TRBJ1-5
TGTGCCAGCAGTTTGGGGATCGCAAACAATCAGCCCCAGCATTTT
CASSLGIANNQPQHF
>TRBD2|-|TRBV2|TRBJ2-7
TGTGCCAGCACCGATAGCGGGAGCTTCCGCGAGCAGTACTTC
CASTDSGSFREQYF
>TRBD2|-|TRBV29-1|TRBJ2-3
TGCAGCGCAGCCGCCACTAGCGGGAGCGCAGATACGCAGTATTTT
CSAAATSGSADTQYF
>-|-|TRBV11-3|TRBJ2-2
TGTGCCAGCAGCTTACGGGATCCGCTCCCCGGTAACACCGGGGAGCTGTTTTTT
CASSLRDPLPGNTGELFF
>-|-|TRBV5-3|TRBJ1-1
TGTGCCAGCAGGGAAGGCACTGAAGCTTTCTTT
CASREGTEAFF
>-|-|TRBV27|TRBJ2-5
TGTGCCAGCAGTTTTTCGCCGCGAGTTCAAGAGACCCAGTACTTC
CASSFSPRVQETQYF
>TRBD1|-|TRBV4-3|TRBJ2-7
TGCGCCAGCAGCCAAGCGACCGGGACAGTCAATCTCTACGAGCAGTACTTC
CASSQATGTVNLYEQYF
>TRBD2|-|TRBV5-1|TRBJ2-7
TGCGCCAGCAGCTTCCCCGGACTAGGGGACTACGAGCAGTACTTC
CASSFPGLGDYEQYF
>-|-|TRBV7-2|TRBJ2-2
TGTGCCAGCAGCCACCCCGTCGGGGCAGGGACCGGGGAGCTGTTTTTT
CASSHPVGAGTGELFF
>-|-|TRBV11-2|TRBJ2-7
TGTGCCAGCAGCTTCCAGCGAACCTACGAGCAGTACTTC
CASSFQRTYEQYF
>-|-|TRBV29-1|TRBJ2-2
TGCAGCGTTACCGGGACACCAGCGAACACCGGGGAGCTGTTTTTT
CSVTGTPANTGELFF
>-|-|TRBV6-5|TRBJ1-1
TGTGCCAGCACCTCTACAGGGAACACTGAAGCTTTCTTT
CASTSTGNTEAFF
>-|-|TRBV27|TRBJ1-2
TGTGCCAGCAAGGGATCCTATGGCTACACCTTC
CASKGSYGYTF
>-|-|TRBV11-2|TRBJ2-7
TGTGCCAGCAGCCCTACGCCCCCCGAGCAGTACTTC
CASSPTPPEQYF
>-|once|TRBV11-3|TRBJ2-5
TGTGCCAGCAGCCCCGGGTCCTTGGAGACCCAGTACTTC
CASSPGSLETQYF
>-|-|TRBV5-4|TRBJ1-1
TGTGCCACCAACCCTGAGGGTAGAGGAACTGAAGCTTTCTTT
CATNPEGRGTEAFF
>-|-|TRBV7-3|TRBJ2-3
TGTGCCAGCAGCTTAAATCGTCGAGATACGCAGTATTTT
CASSLNRRDTQYF
>-|-|TRBV18|TRBJ2-1
TGTGCCAGCTCAAGCTCTTCCTACAATGAGCAGTTCTTC
CASSSSSYNEQFF
>TRBD1|-|TRBV13|TRBJ2-1
TGTGCCAGCAGCTTTGGGAGACGGGACAGTAATGAGCAGTTCTTC
CASSFGRRDSNEQFF
>TRBD1|-|TRBV9|TRBJ2-5
TGTGCCAGCAGCGTAGTAGGGGGCGCGAGGGAGACCCAGTACTTC
CASSVVGGARETQYF
>TRBD2|-|TRBV14|TRBJ2-1
TGTGCCAGCAGCCCGCCGGGACTAGAGACCTACAATGAGCAGTTCTTC
CASSPPGLETYNEQFF
>-|-|TRBV27|TRBJ2-1
TGTGCCAGCAGTCCCACTCTCTTCAATTCCTACAATGAGCAGTTCTTC
CASSPTLFNSYNEQFF
>-|-|TRBV10-3|TRBJ2-3
TGTGCCATCAGTGAGTCCCGCACAGATACGCAGTATTTT
CAISESRTDTQYF
>TRBD2|once|TRBV27|TRBJ2-2
TGTGCCAGCAGTCCATCGGGTAGCGGGGTGAACACCGGGGAGCTGTTTTTT
CASSPSGSGVNTGELFF
>-|-|TRBV7-8|TRBJ1-5
TGTGCCAGCAGCCAAGCCAGGTGGCAAAATCAGCCCCAGCATTTT
CASSQARWQNQPQHF
>TRBD2|-|TRBV18|TRBJ2-3
TGTGCCAGCTCACCCCAACCGGGACCTAGCGGTATAATCACAGATACGCAGTATTTT
CASSPQPGPSGIITDTQYF
>-|-|TRBV19|TRBJ2-2
TGTGCCAGTAGTGACAGGCAAGCGAACACCGGGGAGCTGTTTTTT
CASSDRQANTGELFF
>TRBD2|-|TRBV4-2|TRBJ2-4
TGTGCCAGCAGCCCGGGACTAGCGGGAAACATTCAGTACTTC
CASSPGLAGNIQYF
>-|-|TRBV4-3|TRBJ2-4
TGCGCCAGCAGCCAAGACAGTCACCGGGACGTGGAAAACATTCAGTACTTC
CASSQDSHRDVENIQYF